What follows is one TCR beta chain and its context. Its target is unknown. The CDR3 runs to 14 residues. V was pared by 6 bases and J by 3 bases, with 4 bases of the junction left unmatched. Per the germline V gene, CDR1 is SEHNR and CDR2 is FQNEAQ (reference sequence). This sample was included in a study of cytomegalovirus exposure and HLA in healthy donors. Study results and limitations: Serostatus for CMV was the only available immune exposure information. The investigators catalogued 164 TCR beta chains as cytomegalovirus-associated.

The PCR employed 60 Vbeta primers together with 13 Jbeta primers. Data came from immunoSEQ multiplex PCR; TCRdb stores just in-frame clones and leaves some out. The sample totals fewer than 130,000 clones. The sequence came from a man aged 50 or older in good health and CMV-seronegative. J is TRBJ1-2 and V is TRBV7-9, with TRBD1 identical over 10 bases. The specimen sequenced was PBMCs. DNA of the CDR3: TGTGCCAGCAGTTGGGACAGGGGTGACTATGGCTACACCTTC. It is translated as CASSWDRGDYGYTF.